The clone carrying this T cell receptor beta chain turned up a few times. Through a sample-barcoded 5' primer and a J-beta primer mix, a second PCR was run for about 6 to 11 cycles. CDR3-containing paired-end reads numbering at least 2.5 million came from each sample. TCRdb ran MiXCR on the 5' RACE reads and lists one entry per CDR3 protein. The sample includes some 930,000 distinct CDR3 sequences, almost 30% of them seen just once. These data belong to a study of blood T cells in healthy people across ages. Germline V gene sequence: CDR1 DFQATT, CDR2 SNEGSKA (reference sequence). The germline V and J ends were trimmed by 3 bases and 5 bases, with 19 bases remaining between them. The CDR3 is 16 residues long. In addition, the sample was reused for a study of T cells of mothers and their children.

This TCR derives from a woman aged 40 to 50 in good health. The source material was blood. This chain joins TRBV20-1 and TRBJ2-2, with D perhaps being TRBD1 or TRBD2 (5 bases each). The CDR3 protein is CSARDLRDAQTGELFF. CDR3 DNA sequence: TGCAGTGCTAGGGACCTGAGGGACGCCCAGACCGGGGAGCTGTTTTTT.